These 28 T cell receptor beta chains came from one sample sequenced in a study of immune evolution from preneoplasia to lung adenocarcinoma. Clones were sequenced by immunoSEQ multiplex PCR, and TCRdb holds only the in-frame ones, with some missing. The repertoire holds 30,000 to 45,000 clones, with about 74% as singletons. Input material: FFPE invasive lung adenocarcinoma tissue. The source is a person aged 55 to 69 with lung adenocarcinoma.

This rearrangement joins TRBV11-2 to TRBJ1-1; no definite D call. This CDR3 is built from 15 residues. Trimming removed 1 base at V and 5 bases at J, with 14 bases between. Germline lookup yields CDR1 SGHAT and CDR2 FQNNGV. DNA of the CDR3: TGTGCCAGCAGCTTAGGGTTAGGAGGGCGAACTGAAGCTTTCTTT. As protein: CASSLGLGGRTEAFF.

The sample holds one count of this clone. The chain employs TRBV10-3 and TRBJ2-7, with D tentatively TRBD1 (5 bases). The CDR3 extends over 13 amino acids. Trimming took 6 bases from V and 1 from J, leaving 10 bases between them. Germline CDR1 ENHRY, CDR2 SYGVKD. CDR3 amino acids: CAISSGNSYEQYF. CDR3 nucleotides: TGTGCCATCAGCTCAGGGAATTCCTACGAGCAGTACTTC.

J is TRBJ2-4 and V is TRBV19; D perhaps matches TRBD1 (6 bases). Looked up from germline, CDR1 is LNHDA and CDR2 is SQIVND (reference sequence). V shed 8 bases and J shed 6 bases, with 20 bases lying between them. This CDR3 has 15 amino acids. The CDR3 DNA is TGTGCCAGTGGGCTTTATACAGGGAGTCCAAACATTCAGTACTTC. Amino acids: CASGLYTGSPNIQYF.

This rearrangement joins TRBV7-9 to TRBJ2-5; TRBD2 matches 10 bases. The CDR3 extends over 12 amino acids. Germline V gene lookup returns CDR1 SEHNR and CDR2 FQNEAQ (reference sequence). CDR3 bases: TGTGGAGCTAGCGGGAGTGGGGAGACCCAGTACTTC. Protein: CGASGSGETQYF. The variable domain in full, with the rest retrieved from reference TRBV7-9 and TRBJ2-5, is DTGVSQNPRHKITKRGQNVTFRCDPISEHNRLYWYRQTLGQGPEFLTYFQNEAQLEKSRLLSDRFSAERPKGSFSTLEIQRTEQGDSAMYLCGASGSGETQYFGPGTRLLVL.

The V gene is TRBV7-2, the J gene TRBJ2-1, with 8 nucleotides matching TRBD1. This CDR3 is 15 amino acids long. Germline CDR1 SGHTA, CDR2 FQGNSA. The junction had 4 bases not matched to a gene; V was cut back by 4 bases and J by 2 bases. DNA of the CDR3: TGTGCCAGCAGCTCCGACAGGGGAACCTACAATGAGCAGTTCTTC. It encodes CASSSDRGTYNEQFF.

The chain uses TRBV10-1 and TRBJ2-7, with D tentatively TRBD1 or TRBD2 (6 bases each). V lost 5 bases, J lost 7 bases, and 18 bases lay in between. CDR1 is WNHNN and CDR2 is SYGVQD in the germline V gene (reference sequence). CDR3 size: 14 residues. For the CDR3, the DNA is TGCGCCAGCAGTAAGAACAGGGACTCGGGGGAGCAGTACTTC. Its protein product is CASSKNRDSGEQYF.

The J gene is TRBJ2-1, the V gene TRBV27, with D possibly TRBD2 on 5 matching bases. Trimming left V 5 bases short and J 0 bases short, with 11 bases between. The CDR3 length is 15 residues. Per germline, CDR1 MNHEY and CDR2 SMNVEV (reference sequence). The CDR3 sequence: CASSPTRISYNEQFF. CDR3 coding DNA: TGTGCCAGCAGTCCTACTAGAATCTCCTACAATGAGCAGTTCTTC.

This clone has more than one count but fewer than ten. J is TRBJ2-1 and V is TRBV6-1; 12 positions agree with TRBD2. V shed 4 bases, J shed 6 bases, and the junction held 10 bases outside the gene matches. Looked up from germline, CDR1 is MNHNS and CDR2 is SASEGT. The CDR3 runs 17 residues. The CDR3 coding sequence is TGTGCCAGCAGTGGGGGGACTAGCGGGCCTAACCCCAATGAGCAGTTCTTC. Amino acid sequence: CASSGGTSGPNPNEQFF.

Of note for this clone: A read error is possible here, since a much larger clone lies one base away. This sequence joins TRBV4-1 and TRBJ2-1; D gene ambiguous. CDR3 length equals 13 residues. Germline V gene lookup returns CDR1 MGHRA and CDR2 YSYEKL. With 4 bases removed from V and 7 bases from J, the gap between germline ends came to 11 bases. The CDR3 sequence: CASSRDFVNEQFF. Here the CDR3 DNA reads TGCGCCAGCAGCCGTGACTTTGTGAATGAGCAGTTCTTC.

The chain links TRBV7-2 to TRBJ2-7, with TRBD1 identical over 7 bases. The CDR3 spans 14 residues. J was trimmed by 6 bases and V by 5 bases; bases with no gene match: 10. Looked up from germline, CDR1 is SGHTA and CDR2 is FQGNSA. The CDR3 coding sequence is TGTGCCAGCAGCCAAACGACAGGGTGGGGCGAGCAGTACTTC. It specifies CASSQTTGWGEQYF.

This clone occurred once. This sequence joins TRBV27 and TRBJ2-7, with 11 positions matching TRBD1. The CDR3 is 14 residues long. The germline CDR1 and CDR2 sequences are MNHEY and SMNVEV (reference sequence). Trimming removed 6 bases from V and 4 bases from J; junction bases left unmatched: 5. CDR3 sequence (DNA): TGTGCCAGCAGCCGGACAGGGGGCGGATACGAGCAGTACTTC. Its translation: CASSRTGGGYEQYF.

This clone has only one observation. The chain joins TRBV29-1 to TRBJ2-7; a weak D match, TRBD1 (8 bases). Germline V gene sequence: CDR1 SQVTM, CDR2 ANQGSEA. Trimming removed 7 bases from V and 2 bases from J, with 18 bases in between. The CDR3 covers 14 residues. CDR3 loop: CSAKNRGGAYEQYF. The CDR3 DNA reads as TGCAGCGCAAAGAACAGGGGGGGTGCCTACGAGCAGTACTTC.

The rearrangement uses TRBV2 and TRBJ2-7; 8 bases align to TRBD2. V was clipped by 7 bases and J by 3 bases; unmatched bases: 2. CDR1 and CDR2 from the germline V gene are SNHLY and FYNNEI. This CDR3 has 12 residues. This CDR3 is CASIREGYEQYF. The CDR3 DNA reads as TGTGCCAGCATACGGGAGGGCTACGAGCAGTACTTC.

The CDR3 is CATGHGGGKNEKLFF. The CDR3 region has the DNA TGTGCCACAGGCCACGGCGGAGGGAAGAATGAAAAACTGTTTTTT. The V gene is TRBV10-3, the J gene TRBJ1-4; D call uncertain. The CDR3 spans 15 residues. Germline assignment: CDR1 ENHRY and CDR2 SYGVKD. Deletions cut 10 bases from V and 5 bases from J, with 20 bases between.

This clone was detected only a few times. Within the sample, other DNA sequences also encode this same CDR3. The V gene is TRBV19, the J gene TRBJ2-6, with D uncertain. Germline lookup yields CDR1 LNHDA and CDR2 SQIVND (reference sequence). V lost 4 bases and J lost 1, with 11 bases in between. This CDR3 has 16 residues. The CDR3 region is CASSRDSSSGANVLTF. CDR3 nucleotides: TGTGCCAGTAGTAGAGATAGTTCGTCTGGGGCCAACGTCCTGACTTTC.

This clone was counted once. V and J are TRBV15 and TRBJ1-2, with no clear D. This CDR3 has 14 amino acids. The germline gives CDR1 LNHNV, CDR2 YYDKDF (reference sequence). Trimming shortened V by 1 base and J by 4 bases, and 10 bases separated the two germline ends. CDR3 in amino acids: CATSRGGVGYGYTF. CDR3 nucleotides: TGTGCCACCAGCAGAGGTGGGGTAGGCTATGGCTACACCTTC. The full variable domain, completed using reference TRBV15 and TRBJ1-2, is DAMVIQNPRYQVTQFGKPVTLSCSQTLNHNVMYWYQQKSSQAPKLLFHYYDKDFNNEADTPDNFQSRRPNTSFCFLDIRSPGLGDTAMYLCATSRGGVGYGYTFGSGTRLTVV.

The rearrangement joins TRBV15 to TRBJ1-4, with 7 bases that match TRBD1. Germline assignment: CDR1 LNHNV and CDR2 YYDKDF (reference sequence). The CDR3 loop spans 16 amino acids. The V and J ends lost 5 bases and 0 bases, in that order; junction bases with no gene match: 6. This CDR3 reads CATSSRTGPTNEKLFF. CDR3 coding DNA: TGTGCCACCAGCTCTCGGACAGGCCCAACTAATGAAAAACTGTTTTTT. The whole variable domain, filled in from reference TRBV15 and TRBJ1-4, reads DAMVIQNPRYQVTQFGKPVTLSCSQTLNHNVMYWYQQKSSQAPKLLFHYYDKDFNNEADTPDNFQSRRPNTSFCFLDIRSPGLGDTAMYLCATSSRTGPTNEKLFFGSGTQLSVL.

The rearrangement links TRBV7-2 to TRBJ1-1; D unclear. V lost 5 bases and J lost 1, with 11 bases in between. The CDR3 contains 14 residues. The germline gives CDR1 SGHTA, CDR2 FQGNSA. CDR3 coding DNA: TGTGCCAGCAGCCCAATGCTGGGGAACACTGAAGCTTTCTTT. It is translated as CASSPMLGNTEAFF.

V and J are TRBV7-2 and TRBJ2-1; D is perhaps TRBD2 (6 bases). CDR3 length equals 16 residues. Trimming left V 1 base short and J 6 bases short, with 16 bases between. CDR1 and CDR2 (germline): SGHTA, FQGNSA. CDR3 bases: TGTGCCAGCAGCTTAGTCTTAGGAGGAGGGGTCAATGAGCAGTTCTTC. It encodes CASSLVLGGGVNEQFF.

The V gene is TRBV27, the J gene TRBJ2-7, with TRBD1 matching 10 bases. This CDR3 comprises 13 residues. The V gene's germline CDR1 is MNHEY and CDR2 SMNVEV (reference sequence). V was clipped by 6 bases and J by 7 bases; unmatched bases: 6. As DNA, the CDR3 is TGTGCCAGCAGGCCGGGACAGGGGAAAGAGCAGTACTTC. Its translation is CASRPGQGKEQYF.

The V call is TRBV21-1, the J call TRBJ2-7; TRBD1 is the table's D call, not checked against the DNA. TRBV21-1 is assigned pseudogene status. The CDR3 is made up of 15 amino acids. CDR3 loop: CASSRRDRGYHEQYF. CDR3 sequence (DNA): TGTGCCAGCAGCCGCCGGGACAGGGGATATCACGAGCAGTACTTC.

This chain uses TRBV7-2 with TRBJ2-1; 15 bases fit TRBD2. The CDR3 covers 16 residues. V lost 4 bases, J lost 7 bases, and 5 bases stayed unmatched. CDR1 is SGHTA and CDR2 is FQGNSA in the germline V gene. CDR3 nucleotides: TGTGCCAGCAGCTCTGGACTAGCGGGAGGGCTGAATGAGCAGTTCTTC. Protein product: CASSSGLAGGLNEQFF.

This chain links TRBV5-1 with TRBJ2-1, with 14 bases identical to TRBD2. This CDR3 is built from 17 residues. CDR1 is SGHRS and CDR2 is YFSETQ in the germline V gene. V was clipped by 0 bases and J by 6 bases; unmatched bases: 5. CDR3 region: CASSLAPGLAGGNEQFF. In DNA, the CDR3 is TGCGCCAGCAGCTTGGCCCCCGGACTAGCGGGAGGCAATGAGCAGTTCTTC.

The V call is TRBV11-2, the J call TRBJ1-1; the D gene is possibly TRBD1 (5 bases). This CDR3 spans 15 amino acids. Trimming removed 0 bases from V and 6 bases from J, with 14 bases in between. Germline CDR1 SGHAT, CDR2 FQNNGV. In DNA form, the CDR3 reads TGTGCCAGCAGCTTAGATCTAAGGGGACTCTCTGAAGCTTTCTTT. Protein sequence: CASSLDLRGLSEAFF. The full variable domain, rest sourced from reference TRBV11-2 and TRBJ1-1, is EAGVAQSPRYKIIEKRQSVAFWCNPISGHATLYWYQQILGQGPKLLIQFQNNGVVDDSQLPKDRFSAERLKGVDSTLKIQPAKLEDSAVYLCASSLDLRGLSEAFFGQGTRLTVV.

This clone was seen only once. The chain carries TRBV11-2 and TRBJ2-1, with TRBD2 identical over 8 bases. CDR3 length: 17 residues. The V segment lost 2 bases and the J segment 6 bases; nucleotides outside the gene matches: 12. Germline CDR1 SGHAT, CDR2 FQNNGV. CDR3 sequence reads: CASSLSVLSGRVNEQFF. For the CDR3, the DNA is TGTGCCAGCAGCTTAAGTGTCCTCAGCGGGAGAGTCAATGAGCAGTTCTTC.

Only a few counts were recorded for this clone. The same CDR3 can be traced to other DNA sequences in this sample. V usage is TRBV28 and J usage is TRBJ2-7; possibly TRBD2 for D (5 bases). This CDR3 has 12 amino acids. Per the germline V gene, CDR1 is MDHEN and CDR2 is SYDVKM. V lost 5 bases to trimming and J lost 4 bases, with 9 bases between them. Here the CDR3 DNA reads TGTGCCAGCAGTCCTCCGGGGTACGAGCAGTACTTC. This encodes CASSPPGYEQYF. Together with reference TRBV28 and TRBJ2-7, the CDR3 gives the full variable domain: DVKVTQSSRYLVKRTGEKVFLECVQDMDHENMFWYRQDPGLGLRLIYFSYDVKMKEKGDIPEGYSVSREKKERFSLILESASTNQTSMYLCASSPPGYEQYFGPGTRLTVT.

V is TRBV5-8 and J is TRBJ2-1, with D unclear. The germline V gene has CDR1 SGHTS and CDR2 YDEGEE. Deletions cut 3 bases from V and 2 bases from J, with 6 bases between. The CDR3 length is 13 residues. Here the CDR3 reads CASSSDTYNEQFF. In DNA form, the CDR3 reads TGTGCCAGCAGCTCCGACACCTACAATGAGCAGTTCTTC.

The chain combines TRBV11-2 with TRBJ2-1, with a weak D call TRBD2 (6 bases). In germline, CDR1 is SGHAT, CDR2 FQNNGV. V lost 5 bases and J 7 bases, leaving 24 bases between the germline ends. CDR3 length: 17 amino acids. CDR3 bases: TGTGCCAGCAGCCCGGGACTCTTGGAAGGTCGTGTGAATGAGCAGTTCTTC. This sequence encodes CASSPGLLEGRVNEQFF.